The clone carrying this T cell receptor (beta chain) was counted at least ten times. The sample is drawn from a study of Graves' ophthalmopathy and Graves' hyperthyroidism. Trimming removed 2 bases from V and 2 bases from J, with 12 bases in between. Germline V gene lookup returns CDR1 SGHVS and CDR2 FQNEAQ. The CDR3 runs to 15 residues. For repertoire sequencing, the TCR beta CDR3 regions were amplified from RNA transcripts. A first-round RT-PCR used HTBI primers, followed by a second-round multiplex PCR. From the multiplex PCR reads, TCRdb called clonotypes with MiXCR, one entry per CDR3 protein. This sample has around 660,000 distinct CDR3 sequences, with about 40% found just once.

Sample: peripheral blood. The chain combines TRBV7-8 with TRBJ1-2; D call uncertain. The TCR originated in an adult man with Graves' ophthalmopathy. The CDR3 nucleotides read TGTGCCAGCAGCTTATACGGCAGAACCAACTATGGCTACACCTTC. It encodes CASSLYGRTNYGYTF.